Here is one T cell receptor beta chain with its context. It lacks a known antigen. The sample holds no much larger clone one base away, and base qualities are not on file. These data originate in a study of blood T cell repertoires in COVID-19 (TCRdb year 2020). At the level of the whole study: The collaborator samples originated in the United States, Italy and Spain and spanned the acute and convalescent phases of COVID-19. The prospective study material was composed of cDNA or gDNA derived from T cells, B-cell-depleted T cells, or PBMCs. The dataset comprised deeply sampled blood TCRbeta repertoires from subjects exposed to, actively infected with, or recovered from COVID-19. The repertoires were released in a freely available public database intended as a resource for research on the immune response to SARS-CoV-2. The samples were drawn from the first 160 participants of the ongoing ImmuneRACE study and from 1,254 subjects provided by 6 global collaborators. Nearly every sample came with metadata listing a de-identified subject ID, COVID-19 status, age in years and sex. Where HLA class I and class II types were available, the types were taken from metadata supplied by the sample provider, not from assay-based typing.

The immunoSEQ Assay, a bias-controlled multiplex PCR, was used to amplify TCRbeta CDR3 regions from genomic DNA. In the source study's methods: Nucleated cell counts per sample were estimated from amplification of reference gene primers within the assay. To quantify the absolute abundance of each unique TCRbeta CDR3 rearrangement, sequence reads were collapsed and filtered. For each sample, productive Simpson clonality was calculated as the square root of Simpson's diversity index over productive rearrangements. In TCRdb, the immuneACCESS table is reduced to in-frame sequences with V and J assigned. These tables do not hold every clone; where another copy was compared, an unresolved V gene accounts for under half, and the others remain unexplained. The DNA gave D and trimming, while V, J and clone size come from that table. Recorded for this sample are 95,000 to 150,000 clones; about 93% of them occurred a single time. 2.1% of the sample is taken by the ten largest.

V ends up 4 bases short and J 6 bases short, with an unmatched junction base count of 5. Measured from the cysteine to the phenylalanine, the CDR3 is 13 residues long. Only the CDR3 part of the read is kept: 39 bases, read in frame from the first base. CDR1 SGHRS and CDR2 YFSETQ were looked up in the germline V gene. At one collaborating source in Seattle, patients were enrolled during active infection and were followed longitudinally through the course of disease. Each collaborating institution followed its own protocols to collect whole blood in K2EDTA tubes. For TCRbeta analysis, collaborators shipped samples in one of three forms: frozen whole blood, isolated PBMCs, or DNA extracted from either of those sample types. Results and caveats for the whole study, not just this receptor: How much clinical and demographic metadata was included differed by source and by participant, and the metadata was provided uncurated.

The sample was peripheral blood. Recombination connected TRBV5-1 to TRBJ1-1, with TRBD1 identical over 8 junction bases. This TCR came from a man aged 50 to 60 with COVID-19, enrolled during active disease. At the DNA level, the sequence is TGCGCCAGCAGCGATTACAGGGGGTCTGAAGCTTTCTTT. Its product reads: CASSDYRGSEAFF.